The 28 T cell receptor beta chains reported below all come from one sample, sequenced in a study of blood T cell repertoires in COVID-19. Profiling relied on immunoSEQ multiplex PCR, and the TCRdb table lists in-frame clones only, not all of them. This table holds about 180,000 clones, roughly four fifths found once. The sample comprised peripheral blood. Every receptor here comes from a human donor in a cohort sampled during active COVID-19.

The chain carries TRBV3-1 (or the pseudogene TRBV3-2) and TRBJ2-7; TRBD1 aligns across 7 bases. The CDR3 is 14 amino acids. The V and J ends lost 4 bases and 3 bases, in that order; junction bases with no gene match: 6. CDR1 LGHDT and CDR2 YNNKEL come from the germline V gene (reference sequence). CDR3 protein: CASSPWDRNYEQYF. The DNA of the CDR3 is TGTGCCAGCAGCCCCTGGGACAGAAACTACGAGCAGTACTTC.

This clone was counted a few times. The V and J genes are TRBV5-4 and TRBJ1-3; TRBD1 might be the D (5 bases). CDR3 length equals 15 residues. Germline V gene lookup returns CDR1 SGHNT and CDR2 YYREEE (reference sequence). V was trimmed by 4 bases and J by 3 bases, leaving 14 bases between them. The CDR3 coding sequence is TGTGCCAGCAGCCCCGAAGGGGAAGGTGGAAACACCATATATTTT. Its protein product is CASSPEGEGGNTIYF.

The chain joins TRBV5-4 to TRBJ2-1; no firm D call. The CDR3 covers 13 residues. Looked up from germline, CDR1 is SGHNT and CDR2 is YYREEE (reference sequence). With 0 bases removed from V and 4 bases from J, the gap between germline ends came to 5 bases. The CDR3 is CASSLVAYNEQFF. Written as DNA, the CDR3 is TGTGCCAGCAGCTTGGTGGCATACAATGAGCAGTTCTTC.

The gene calls are TRBV9 and TRBJ2-1; 8 positions match TRBD1. This CDR3 spans 15 amino acids. The germline V gene has CDR1 SGDLS and CDR2 YYNGEE. V lost 2 bases, J lost 9 bases, and 10 bases stayed unmatched. The CDR3 DNA follows: TGTGCCAGCAGCGTTCGAGACAGGGGAGATGGTGAGCAGTTCTTC. Translated: CASSVRDRGDGEQFF.

The chain carries TRBV18 and TRBJ1-3, with no clear D. This CDR3 is 14 amino acids long. CDR1 is KGHSH, CDR2 LQKENI, per germline. The ends were cut back, 3 bases at V and 2 bases at J, with 8 bases in the middle. CDR3 DNA sequence: TGTGCCAGCTCACCGGGCCAGCCTGGAAACACCATATATTTT. Protein: CASSPGQPGNTIYF.

The chain employs TRBV3-1 (or the pseudogene TRBV3-2) and TRBJ1-2; no firm D call. The CDR3 loop spans 13 amino acids. Deletions cut 2 bases from V and 6 bases from J, with 10 bases between. CDR1 is LGHDT and CDR2 is YNNKEL in the germline V gene (reference sequence). The CDR3: CASSQRGMHGYTF. Here the CDR3 DNA reads TGTGCCAGCAGCCAAAGAGGGATGCATGGCTACACCTTC.

The J gene is TRBJ1-1, the V gene TRBV19; maybe TRBD1 (5 bases). The CDR3 spans 14 residues. V was clipped by 3 bases and J by 0 bases, with 8 bases between them. Germline V gives CDR1 LNHDA, CDR2 SQIVND (reference sequence). CDR3 sequence reads: CASSITGVNTEAFF. CDR3 nucleotides: TGTGCCAGTAGTATCACGGGGGTGAACACTGAAGCTTTCTTT.

The CDR3 DNA sequence: TGTGCCAGCAGTCCGGGACTAGCGTACCAGCAGTACTTC. Translated: CASSPGLAYQQYF. V is TRBV12-3 or TRBV12-4 and J is TRBJ2-7, with 10 bases that match TRBD2. The CDR3 has 13 residues. Trimming cost V 5 bases and J 8 bases; bases outside gene matches: 6.

The CDR3 here is CASSQVTGVPYGYTF. The DNA of the CDR3 is TGTGCCAGCAGCCAGGTCACAGGGGTACCCTATGGCTACACCTTC. This chain links TRBV7-9 with TRBJ1-2; 7 bases match TRBD1. The CDR3 length is 15 residues. The germline CDR1 and CDR2 sequences are SEHNR and FQNEAQ (reference sequence). Trimming took 5 bases from V and 4 from J; bases not matched to a gene: 10.

This chain uses TRBV19 with TRBJ2-5, with 9 nucleotides matching TRBD2. This CDR3 spans 15 amino acids. The germline V gene has CDR1 LNHDA and CDR2 SQIVND (reference sequence). J gave up 3 bases and V 4 bases, and 6 bases lay outside the gene matches. The CDR3 DNA is TGTGCCAGTAGTAAGGTAGCGGGGGATGAAGAGACCCAGTACTTC. Its translation is CASSKVAGDEETQYF.

The gene calls are TRBV19 and TRBJ2-1, with 11 bases matching TRBD2. This CDR3 is built from 14 residues. Germline V CDR1 and CDR2: LNHDA, SQIVND (reference sequence). The V and J ends lost 10 bases and 2 bases, in that order; junction bases with no gene match: 4. Here the CDR3 DNA reads TGTGCCACCCTAGCGGGGGGCACCTACAATGAGCAGTTCTTC. Residues: CATLAGGTYNEQFF.

This clone was seen only a few times. The chain employs TRBV14 and TRBJ2-1; 9 bases align to TRBD2. This CDR3 has 15 amino acids. Germline V gene lookup returns CDR1 SGHDN and CDR2 FVKESK. V lost 6 bases and J lost 7; bases outside the gene matches: 10. The CDR3, as DNA: TGTGCCAGCAGTCCGGGGGCTAGCGGGGTAAATGAGCAGTTCTTC. It specifies CASSPGASGVNEQFF.

The chain joins TRBV29-1 to TRBJ1-2, with TRBD1 matching over 7 bases. V shed 3 bases and J 6 bases; nucleotides not matched to a gene: 7. The CDR3 length is 13 residues. The germline CDR1 and CDR2 sequences are SQVTM and ANQGSEA. The CDR3 spells CSVDPQGSDGYTF. The CDR3 region has the DNA TGCAGCGTTGATCCACAGGGGTCGGATGGCTACACCTTC.

CDR3 nucleotides: TGCGCCAGCAGCCGCGAGGGCCAGCTTTTGTCGGGCTACACCTTC. This translates into CASSREGQLLSGYTF. The V and J genes are TRBV4-1 and TRBJ1-2; D not certain. Germline V gene lookup returns CDR1 MGHRA and CDR2 YSYEKL. The V and J ends lost 4 bases and 8 bases respectively, with 20 bases between them. The CDR3 runs 15 residues.

The chain links TRBV7-8 to TRBJ1-2; the D is unclear. Trimming shortened V by 1 base and J by 4 bases, and 7 bases separated the two germline ends. Germline V lookup: CDR1 SGHVS, CDR2 FQNEAQ. The CDR3 extends over 13 amino acids. The DNA for the CDR3 is TGTGCCAGCAGCTTAGACCGGGTCTATGGCTACACCTTC. It codes for CASSLDRVYGYTF.

The rearrangement joins TRBV5-4 to TRBJ1-5; D is undetermined. Germline CDR1 is SGHNT and CDR2 is YYREEE (reference sequence). V was pared by 0 bases and J by 4 bases, with 5 bases between. This CDR3 spans 13 amino acids. The CDR3 sequence: CASSLGENQPQHF. DNA of the CDR3: TGTGCCAGCAGCTTGGGTGAGAATCAGCCCCAGCATTTT.

The chain has TRBV29-1 and TRBJ1-2; D remains unclear. The length of the CDR3 is 12 residues. The V end lost 3 bases, the J end lost 1 base, and 6 bases lay between the germline ends. Germline CDR1 and CDR2: SQVTM and ANQGSEA. The CDR3, as DNA: TGCAGCGTTGACAGACATAACTATGGCTACACCTTC. The encoded protein is CSVDRHNYGYTF.

The J gene is TRBJ1-2, the V gene TRBV19; D gene uncertain. The CDR3 extends over 13 amino acids. Germline V lookup: CDR1 LNHDA, CDR2 SQIVND (reference sequence). V dropped 3 bases and J dropped 8 bases, with 13 bases sitting between them. The CDR3, as DNA: TGTGCCAGTAGTATCGGGTCCACTAGAGGCTACACCTTC. It translates to CASSIGSTRGYTF.

The chain has TRBV5-6 and TRBJ2-5; D possibly corresponds to TRBD2 (7 bases). This CDR3 is 17 amino acids long. V lost 0 bases and J lost 4, with 19 bases in between. Germline V gives CDR1 SGHDT, CDR2 YYEEEE. The CDR3 coding sequence is TGTGCCAGCAGCTTGGGTTTGAGGGGGGGCTTTCGAGAGACCCAGTACTTC. It encodes CASSLGLRGGFRETQYF.

The V call is TRBV5-1, the J call TRBJ2-2; a possible D gene is TRBD1 (6 bases). Deletions cut 0 bases from V and 8 bases from J, with 11 bases between. The CDR3 length is 14 residues. CDR1 and CDR2 from the germline V gene are SGHRS and YFSETQ. CDR3 amino acids: CASSLGQGRGELFF. The DNA for the CDR3 is TGCGCCAGCAGCTTGGGGCAGGGGAGAGGGGAGCTGTTTTTT.

CDR3 in DNA: TGCGCCAGCAGCTCAGGGAAGGAGAACTATGGCTACACCTTC. Translation: CASSSGKENYGYTF. V is TRBV5-1 and J is TRBJ1-2; weak D call: TRBD1 (5 bases). CDR1 is SGHRS, CDR2 YFSETQ, per germline. The CDR3 has 14 residues. V was shortened by 3 bases and J by 2 bases, with 11 bases between the two germline ends. The full variable domain, in which reference TRBV5-1 and TRBJ1-2 provide the parts outside the CDR3, is KAGVTQTPRYLIKTRGQQVTLSCSPISGHRSVSWYQQTPGQGLQFLFEYFSETQRNKGNFPGRFSGRQFSNSRSEMNVSTLELGDSALYLCASSSGKENYGYTFGSGTRLTVV.

The rearrangement links TRBV18 to TRBJ1-1; 7 positions match TRBD1. Trimming removed 5 bases from V and 2 bases from J; junction bases left unmatched: 5. The CDR3 spans 14 residues. Germline lookup yields CDR1 KGHSH and CDR2 LQKENI. In DNA form, the CDR3 reads TGTGCCAGCTCAGCCCGGGACAGCAACACTGAAGCTTTCTTT. Its translation is CASSARDSNTEAFF.

This chain joins TRBV6-1 and TRBJ2-7; D is perhaps TRBD2 (6 bases). The CDR3 loop spans 16 amino acids. The germline V gene has CDR1 MNHNS and CDR2 SASEGT. Between the trimmed V and J ends, which lost 4 bases and 0 bases, there was a span of 16 bases. DNA of the CDR3: TGTGCCAGCAGTGTCTACGGGAGAGAGTACTCCTACGAGCAGTACTTC. It codes for CASSVYGREYSYEQYF.

The V gene is TRBV2, the J gene TRBJ2-5; 7 nucleotides match TRBD1. This CDR3 is built from 14 residues. The V gene end was trimmed by 3 bases and the J gene end by 5 bases; junction bases not matched to a gene: 6. Germline V gene data show CDR1 as SNHLY and CDR2 as FYNNEI. The CDR3 reads CASSDAGGLETQYF. The CDR3 coding sequence is TGTGCCAGCAGTGATGCAGGGGGTCTCGAGACCCAGTACTTC.

The chain couples TRBV19 to TRBJ1-4; 7 positions match TRBD1. The CDR3 covers 15 residues. J gave up 6 bases and V 5 bases, and 9 bases lay outside the gene matches. The germline CDR1 and CDR2 sequences are LNHDA and SQIVND (reference sequence). The CDR3 spells CASSVLQGKDEKLFF. The CDR3 DNA reads TGTGCCAGTAGTGTCCTACAGGGGAAGGATGAAAAACTGTTTTTT.

This clone was observed a single time. The V gene is TRBV19, the J gene TRBJ1-4, with TRBD1 identical over 9 bases. Trimming removed 10 bases from V and 8 bases from J; junction bases left unmatched: 14. Germline loops: CDR1 LNHDA, CDR2 SQIVND (reference sequence). This CDR3 contains 15 residues. CDR3 loop: CATEDPGTGSEKLFF. The CDR3, as DNA: TGTGCCACGGAGGACCCCGGGACAGGGAGCGAAAAACTGTTTTTT.

The chain joins TRBV19 to TRBJ1-1; D is perhaps TRBD1 (5 bases). Germline-derived CDR1 and CDR2 are LNHDA and SQIVND (reference sequence). This CDR3 region has 16 residues. The germline V and J ends were trimmed by 0 bases and 5 bases, with 16 bases remaining between them. This CDR3 reads CASSIDGRGLWTEAFF. The DNA for the CDR3 is TGTGCCAGTAGTATAGATGGAAGGGGATTGTGGACTGAAGCTTTCTTT.

The rearrangement uses TRBV5-6 and TRBJ2-7; no clear D. Trimming took off 0 bases at V and 5 bases at J, with 6 bases between the two ends. This CDR3 spans 12 amino acids. CDR1 SGHDT and CDR2 YYEEEE come from the germline V gene. CDR3: CASSLANNEQYF. The CDR3 DNA is TGTGCCAGCAGCTTGGCCAACAACGAGCAGTACTTC.